This T cell receptor beta chain was identified during a study of shared clonotypes between healthy human individuals. The overall study: A couple of women and a few men aged 18 to 49 served as donors. CD4 naive cells filled three plates per donor, CD4 memory three, CD8 naive two and CD8 memory one.

From germline, CDR1 is MDHEN and CDR2 SYDVKM. V lost 5 bases and J 4 bases, leaving 12 bases between the germline ends. The CDR3 covers 14 residues. Profiled with immunoSEQ multiplex PCR; TCRdb holds only in-frame clones, not every one. Counted here are around 2,000,000 clones, 85% to 95% occurring once; the ten biggest clones make up roughly 1.8%. Naive CD8 cells lacked CD45RO, underwent positive selection for CCR7 and left out terminally differentiated effector memory CD45RA+ cells. Material for sequencing was naive CD8+ T cells from PBMCs. V and J are TRBV28 and TRBJ2-1; maybe TRBD2 (6 bases). The receptor comes from a man between 18 and 35 years old in good health. Some clones in this sample may be carry-over from other donors' samples. The CDR3 region is CASSQEGWYNEQFF. DNA for the CDR3: TGTGCCAGCAGTCAGGAGGGGTGGTACAATGAGCAGTTCTTC.